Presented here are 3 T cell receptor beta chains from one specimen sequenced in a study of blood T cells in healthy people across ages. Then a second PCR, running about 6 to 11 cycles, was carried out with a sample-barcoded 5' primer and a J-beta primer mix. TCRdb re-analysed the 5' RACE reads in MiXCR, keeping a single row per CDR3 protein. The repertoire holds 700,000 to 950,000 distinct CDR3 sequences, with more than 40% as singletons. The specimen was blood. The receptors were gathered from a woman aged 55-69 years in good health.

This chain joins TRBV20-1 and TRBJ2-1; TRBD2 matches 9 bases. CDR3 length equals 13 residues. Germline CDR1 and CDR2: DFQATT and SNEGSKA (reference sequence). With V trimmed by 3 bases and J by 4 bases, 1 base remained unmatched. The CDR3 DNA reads TGCAGTGCTAGGACTAGCGGATACAATGAGCAGTTCTTC. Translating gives CSARTSGYNEQFF.

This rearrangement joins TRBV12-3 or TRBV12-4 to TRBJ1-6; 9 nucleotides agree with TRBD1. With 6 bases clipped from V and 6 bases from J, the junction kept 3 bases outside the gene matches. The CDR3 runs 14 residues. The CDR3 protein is CASRQGALNSPLHF. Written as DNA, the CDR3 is TGTGCCAGCAGACAGGGGGCGCTTAATTCACCCCTCCACTTT.

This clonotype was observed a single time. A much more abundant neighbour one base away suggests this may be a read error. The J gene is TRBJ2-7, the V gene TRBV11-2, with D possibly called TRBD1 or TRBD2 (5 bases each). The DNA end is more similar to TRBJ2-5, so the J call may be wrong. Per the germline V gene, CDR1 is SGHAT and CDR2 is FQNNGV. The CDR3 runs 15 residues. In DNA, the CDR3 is TGTGCCAGCAGCTTACGGGACGGGGCGAGAGAGACCCAGTACTTC. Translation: CASSLRDGARETQYF.